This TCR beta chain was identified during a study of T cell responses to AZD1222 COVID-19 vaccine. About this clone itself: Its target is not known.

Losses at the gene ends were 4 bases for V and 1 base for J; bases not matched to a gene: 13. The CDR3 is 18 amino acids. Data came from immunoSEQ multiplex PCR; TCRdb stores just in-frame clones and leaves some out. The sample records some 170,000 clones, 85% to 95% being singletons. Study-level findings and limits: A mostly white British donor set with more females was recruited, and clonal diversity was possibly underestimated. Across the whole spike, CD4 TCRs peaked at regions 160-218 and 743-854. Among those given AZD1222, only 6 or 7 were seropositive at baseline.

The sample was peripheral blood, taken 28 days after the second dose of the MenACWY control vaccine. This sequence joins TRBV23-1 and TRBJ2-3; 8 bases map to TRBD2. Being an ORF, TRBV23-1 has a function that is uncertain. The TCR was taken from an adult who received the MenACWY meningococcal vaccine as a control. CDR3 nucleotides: TGCGCCAGCAGTCCCTTTCCCCCAGCGGGGGCCGGCACAGATACGCAGTATTTT. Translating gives CASSPFPPAGAGTDTQYF.